The source of this TCR beta chain is a study of human T cells and chemical hapten exposure. Regarding time point: pre-sensitization, week 0. Treatment: therapeutic diphenylcyclopropenone sensitization with weekly scalp DPC. TCRdb itself ran the RACE reads through MiXCR, one entry per CDR3 protein. The sample has some 84,000 distinct CDR3 sequences, roughly 8.5% seen once. The CDR3 totals 15 residues. Germline V gene data show CDR1 as MDHEN and CDR2 as SYDVKM. V lost 5 bases, J lost 0 bases, and 11 bases lay in between. This clonotype was found a few times. This rearrangement joins TRBV28 to TRBJ1-5; D uncertain. The TCR sequence derives from a man aged 35 to 55 with alopecia areata. Some clones in this sample may be carry-over from other donors' samples. The material sequenced was whole blood, taken in connection with sensitization to the hapten diphenylcyclopropenone (DPC). The CDR3 region has the DNA TGTGCCAGCAGTAGGTTGTTAGGTAGCAATCAGCCCCAGCATTTT. This translates into CASSRLLGSNQPQHF.